The present T cell receptor beta chain was sequenced within a study of radiation and T cells in renal cell carcinoma. Time point noted: blood 2 weeks post-SBRT. Stated treatment: 15 Gy SBRT to primary tumor, nephrectomy 4 weeks later. Radiation-treated patients gave blood at baseline, week 2 and week 4. The assay was immunoSEQ multiplex PCR, and TCRdb's table has in-frame clones only and misses some. The profile covers 100,000 to 150,000 clones, with about four fifths appearing a single time and 4.5% to 7% taken by the ten largest. Trimming removed 5 bases at V and 0 bases at J, with 8 bases between. CDR3 length equals 13 residues. Germline V gene lookup returns CDR1 SGHRS and CDR2 YFSETQ.

The sequence was obtained from a man aged 45-60 years with renal cell carcinoma. The sample in question was blood, obtained from a patient whose treatment included radiotherapy and nephrectomy. This rearrangement joins TRBV5-1 to TRBJ1-1; D not certain. The CDR3 DNA reads TGCGCCAGCAGGAGCGCCATGAACACTGAAGCTTTCTTT. It codes for CASRSAMNTEAFF. The complete variable domain, with remaining parts taken from reference TRBV5-1 and TRBJ1-1, reads KAGVTQTPRYLIKTRGQQVTLSCSPISGHRSVSWYQQTPGQGLQFLFEYFSETQRNKGNFPGRFSGRQFSNSRSEMNVSTLELGDSALYLCASRSAMNTEAFFGQGTRLTVV.